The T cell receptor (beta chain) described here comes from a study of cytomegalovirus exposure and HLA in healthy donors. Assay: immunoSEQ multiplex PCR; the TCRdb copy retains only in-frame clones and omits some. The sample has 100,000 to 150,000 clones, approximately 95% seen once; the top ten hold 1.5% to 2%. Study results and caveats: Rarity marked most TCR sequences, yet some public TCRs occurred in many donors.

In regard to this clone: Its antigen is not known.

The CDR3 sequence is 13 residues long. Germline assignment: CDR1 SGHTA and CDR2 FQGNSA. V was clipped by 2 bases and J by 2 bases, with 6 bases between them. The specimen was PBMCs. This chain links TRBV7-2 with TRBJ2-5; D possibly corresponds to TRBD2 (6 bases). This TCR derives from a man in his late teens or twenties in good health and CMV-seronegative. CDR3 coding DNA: TGTGCCAGCAGCTTACGGGGGCAAGAGACCCAGTACTTC. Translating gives CASSLRGQETQYF.